This TCR beta chain was retrieved from a study of blood T cell repertoires in COVID-19. Study information: Samples taken during acute and convalescent COVID-19 were collected in the United States, Italy and Spain.

As originally analysed: Estimated nucleated cell counts came from reference gene primer amplification. The method was immunoSEQ multiplex PCR; TCRdb's version includes in-frame clones alone and lacks a portion of them. That table gives V, J and clone size, and the DNA gave D and trimming. Among about 410,000 clones listed, about nine tenths were seen once. This clone was seen once. The CDR3 is made up of 16 amino acids. Trimming removed 6 bases from V and 0 bases from J; junction bases left unmatched: 5. Germline-derived CDR1 and CDR2 are SEHNR and FQNEAQ (reference sequence). The gene calls are TRBV7-9 and TRBJ1-1; 12 positions agree with TRBD1. The sequence was obtained from a woman in her twenties or thirties with active or convalescent COVID-19. Specimen: peripheral blood. The DNA of the CDR3 is TGTGCCAGCAGTCGGGACAGGGGGCAGGTGAACACTGAAGCTTTCTTT. As protein: CASSRDRGQVNTEAFF.